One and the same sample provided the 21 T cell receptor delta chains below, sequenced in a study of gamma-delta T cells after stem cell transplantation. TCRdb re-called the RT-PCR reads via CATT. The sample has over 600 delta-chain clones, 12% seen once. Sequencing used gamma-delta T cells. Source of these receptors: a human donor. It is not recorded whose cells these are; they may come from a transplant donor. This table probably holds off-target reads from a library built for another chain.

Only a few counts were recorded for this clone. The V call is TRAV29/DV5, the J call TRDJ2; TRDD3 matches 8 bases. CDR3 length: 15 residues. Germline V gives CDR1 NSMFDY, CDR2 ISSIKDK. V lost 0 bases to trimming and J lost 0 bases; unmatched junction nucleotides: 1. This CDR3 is CAASAGGALTAQLFF. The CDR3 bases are TGTGCAGCAAGCGCTGGGGGAGCTTTGACAGCACAACTCTTCTTT.

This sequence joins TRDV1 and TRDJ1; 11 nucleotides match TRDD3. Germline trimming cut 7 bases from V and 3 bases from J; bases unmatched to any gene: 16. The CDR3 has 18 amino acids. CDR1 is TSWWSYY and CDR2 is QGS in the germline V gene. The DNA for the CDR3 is TGTGCTCTTGATTCAGGGCCCTTCCTGGGGGATACATCCGATAAACTCATCTTT. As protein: CALDSGPFLGDTSDKLIF.

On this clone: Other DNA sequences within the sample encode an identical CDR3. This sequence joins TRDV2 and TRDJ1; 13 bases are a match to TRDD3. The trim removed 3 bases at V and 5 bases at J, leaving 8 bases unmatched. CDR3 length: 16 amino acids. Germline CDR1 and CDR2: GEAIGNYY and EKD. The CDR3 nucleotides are TGTGCCTGTGACTTCCTACTGGGGGATACGACTGATAAACTCATCTTT. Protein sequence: CACDFLLGDTTDKLIF.

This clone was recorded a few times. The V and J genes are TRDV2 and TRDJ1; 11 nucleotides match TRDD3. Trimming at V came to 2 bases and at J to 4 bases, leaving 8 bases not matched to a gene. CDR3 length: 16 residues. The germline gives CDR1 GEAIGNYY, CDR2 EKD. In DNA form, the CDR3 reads TGTGCCTGTGACATGATGATGGGGGATACGCGCGATAAACTCATCTTT. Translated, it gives CACDMMMGDTRDKLIF.

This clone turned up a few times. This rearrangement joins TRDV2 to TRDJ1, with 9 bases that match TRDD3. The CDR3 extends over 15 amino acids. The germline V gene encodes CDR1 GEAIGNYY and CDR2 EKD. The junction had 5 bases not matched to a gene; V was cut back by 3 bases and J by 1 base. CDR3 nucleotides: TGTGCCTGTGACCTACTGGGGGACCCCACCGATAAACTCATCTTT. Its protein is CACDLLGDPTDKLIF.

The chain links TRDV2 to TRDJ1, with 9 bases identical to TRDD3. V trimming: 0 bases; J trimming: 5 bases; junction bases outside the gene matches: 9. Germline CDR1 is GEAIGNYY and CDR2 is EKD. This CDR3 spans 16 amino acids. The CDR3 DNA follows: TGTGCCTGTGACACCCTGGGGGATCCCCACGCAGATAAACTCATCTTT. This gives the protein CACDTLGDPHADKLIF.

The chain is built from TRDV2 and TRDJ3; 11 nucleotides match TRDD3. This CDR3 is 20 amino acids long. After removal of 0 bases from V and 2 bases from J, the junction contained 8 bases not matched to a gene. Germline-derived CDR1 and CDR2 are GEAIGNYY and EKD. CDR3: CACDTLPGGYNAWDTRQMFF. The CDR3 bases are TGTGCCTGTGACACCCTCCCTGGGGGATACAACGCCTGGGACACCCGACAGATGTTTTTC.

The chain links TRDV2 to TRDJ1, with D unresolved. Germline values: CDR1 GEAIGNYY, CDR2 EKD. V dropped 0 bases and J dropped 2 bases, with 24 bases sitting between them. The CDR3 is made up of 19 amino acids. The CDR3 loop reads CACDTLSGGAANYTDKLIF. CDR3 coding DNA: TGTGCCTGTGACACCCTGTCGGGTGGAGCGGCAAATTATACCGATAAACTCATCTTT.

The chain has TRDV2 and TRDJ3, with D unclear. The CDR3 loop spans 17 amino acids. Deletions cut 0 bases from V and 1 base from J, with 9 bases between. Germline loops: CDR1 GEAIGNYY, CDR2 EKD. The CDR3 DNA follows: TGTGCCTGTGACACCTTGCGGGAGTCCTGGGACACCCGACAGATGTTTTTC. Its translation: CACDTLRESWDTRQMFF.

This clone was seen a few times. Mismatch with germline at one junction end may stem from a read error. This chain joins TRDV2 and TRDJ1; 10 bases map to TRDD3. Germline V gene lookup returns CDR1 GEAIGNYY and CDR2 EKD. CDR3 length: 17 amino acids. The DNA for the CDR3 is TGTGCCTGTGACAAACTGGGGGATTTGGGTCTCACCGATAAACCCATCTTT. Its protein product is CACDKLGDLGLTDKPIF.

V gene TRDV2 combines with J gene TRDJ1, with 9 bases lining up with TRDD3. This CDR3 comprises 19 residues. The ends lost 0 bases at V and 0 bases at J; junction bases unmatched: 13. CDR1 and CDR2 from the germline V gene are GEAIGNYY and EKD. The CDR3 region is CACDTVELGEPKDTDKLIF. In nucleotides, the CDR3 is TGTGCCTGTGACACCGTTGAACTGGGGGAACCAAAAGACACCGATAAACTCATCTTT.

The CDR3 here is CACDPVLGDTPKYTDKLIF. The CDR3 nucleotides are TGTGCCTGTGACCCGGTACTGGGGGATACGCCCAAATACACCGATAAACTCATCTTT. The rearrangement uses TRDV2 and TRDJ1, with TRDD3 matching 13 bases. The germline gives CDR1 GEAIGNYY, CDR2 EKD. The CDR3 extends over 19 amino acids. V shed 3 bases, J shed 0 bases, and the junction held 12 bases outside the gene matches.

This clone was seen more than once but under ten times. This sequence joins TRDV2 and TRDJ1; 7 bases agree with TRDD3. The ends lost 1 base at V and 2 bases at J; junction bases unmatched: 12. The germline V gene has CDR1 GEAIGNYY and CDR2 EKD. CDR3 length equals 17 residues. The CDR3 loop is CACDTVGAPWGTDKLIF. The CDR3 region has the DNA TGTGCCTGTGACACGGTGGGGGCTCCCTGGGGGACCGATAAACTCATCTTT.

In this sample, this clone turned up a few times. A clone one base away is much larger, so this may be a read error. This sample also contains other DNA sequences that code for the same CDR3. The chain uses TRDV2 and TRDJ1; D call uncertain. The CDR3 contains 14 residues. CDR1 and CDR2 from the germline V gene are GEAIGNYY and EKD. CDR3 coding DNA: TGCGCCTGTGACACCGTGGAGAACACCGATAAACTCATCTTT. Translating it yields CACDTVENTDKLIF.

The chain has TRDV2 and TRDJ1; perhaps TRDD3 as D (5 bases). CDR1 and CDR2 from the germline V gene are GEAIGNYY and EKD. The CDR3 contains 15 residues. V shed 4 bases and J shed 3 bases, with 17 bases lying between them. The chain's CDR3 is CACDGITAAADKLIF. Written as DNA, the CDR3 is TGTGCCTGTGATGGGATCACGGCGGCCGCCGATAAACTCATCTTT.

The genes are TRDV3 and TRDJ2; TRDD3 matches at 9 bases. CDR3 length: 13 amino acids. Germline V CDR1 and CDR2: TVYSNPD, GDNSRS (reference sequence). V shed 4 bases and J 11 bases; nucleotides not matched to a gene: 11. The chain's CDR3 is CASKMGDKLQLFF. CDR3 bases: TGTGCCTCCAAAATGGGGGATAAACTGCAACTCTTCTTT.

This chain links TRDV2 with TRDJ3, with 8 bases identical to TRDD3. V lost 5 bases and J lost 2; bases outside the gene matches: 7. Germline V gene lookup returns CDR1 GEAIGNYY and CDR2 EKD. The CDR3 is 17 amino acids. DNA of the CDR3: TGTGCCTGTGGCGCACTGGGGGCCACCTGGGACACCCGACAGATGTTTTTC. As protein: CACGALGATWDTRQMFF.

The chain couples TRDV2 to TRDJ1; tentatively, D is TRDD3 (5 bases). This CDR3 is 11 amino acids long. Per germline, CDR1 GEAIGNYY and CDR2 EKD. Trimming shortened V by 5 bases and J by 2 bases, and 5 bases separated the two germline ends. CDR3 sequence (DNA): TGTGCCTGTGGGGGGACCGATAAACTCATCTTT. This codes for CACGGTDKLIF.

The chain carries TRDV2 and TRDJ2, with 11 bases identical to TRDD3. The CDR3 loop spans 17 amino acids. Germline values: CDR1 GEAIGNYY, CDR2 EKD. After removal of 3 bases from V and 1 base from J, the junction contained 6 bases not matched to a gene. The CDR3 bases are TGTGCCTGTGACCCAGTACTGGGGGATATTTTGACAGCACAACTCTTCTTT. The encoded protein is CACDPVLGDILTAQLFF.

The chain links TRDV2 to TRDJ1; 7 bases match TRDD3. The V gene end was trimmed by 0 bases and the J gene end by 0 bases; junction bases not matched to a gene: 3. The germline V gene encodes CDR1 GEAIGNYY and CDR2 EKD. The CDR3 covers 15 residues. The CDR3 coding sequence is TGTGCCTGTGACACCGTTGGGGGAAACACCGATAAACTCATCTTT. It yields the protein CACDTVGGNTDKLIF.

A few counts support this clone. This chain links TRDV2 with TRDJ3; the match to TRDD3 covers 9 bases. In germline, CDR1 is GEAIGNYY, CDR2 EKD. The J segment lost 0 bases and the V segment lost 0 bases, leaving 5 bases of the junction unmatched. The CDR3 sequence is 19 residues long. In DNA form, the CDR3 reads TGTGCCTGTGACACCTGGGGATACGGAAGCTCCTGGGACACCCGACAGATGTTTTTC. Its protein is CACDTWGYGSSWDTRQMFF.